This T cell receptor beta chain originates from a study of shared clonotypes between healthy human individuals. CDR3 length: 16 amino acids. J was trimmed by 4 bases and V by 2 bases; bases with no gene match: 10. CDR1 is SGHRS and CDR2 is YFSETQ in the germline V gene. There are many counts of this clone. Only in-frame clones appear in the TCRdb table, and some are missing; sequencing was by immunoSEQ multiplex PCR. The table has hundreds of thousands of clones, around two thirds seen once. This receptor was obtained from a woman in her 30s in good health. Sequencing input: memory CD4+ T cells sorted from blood. Sample subset: CD45RA-negative fraction. This chain joins TRBV5-1 and TRBJ2-7, with 9 bases that match TRBD1. CDR3 region: CASSLASGTGIYEQYF. In nucleotides, the CDR3 is TGCGCCAGCAGCTTAGCCTCCGGGACAGGGATTTACGAGCAGTACTTC.